This T cell receptor (beta chain) stems from a study of cytomegalovirus exposure and HLA in healthy donors. Study findings and constraints: Investigators reported 164 TCR beta chains as tied to cytomegalovirus. Previously analyzed data showed that most TCR beta V segments were productive at a frequency of about 90% or about 30%. Per a later analysis, HLA-associated TCR beta chains showed more clonal expansion than other, equally common TCR beta chains.

Use of 60 Vbeta and 13 Jbeta primers characterized the PCR. Assay: immunoSEQ multiplex PCR; the TCRdb copy retains only in-frame clones and omits some. The sample shows about 120,000 clones, 65% to 80% of them seen only once. Points on this clone: Its matching antigen is unknown.

Every donor was a healthy person donating bone marrow. The TCR was taken from a male donor in good health and CMV-seropositive. The sample comprised PBMCs.

Written as DNA, the CDR3 is TGTGCCAGTAGCCTCACTAGCGTCTCCTACGAGCAGTACTTC. It translates to CASSLTSVSYEQYF. The rearrangement uses TRBV19 and TRBJ2-5, with 7 bases lining up with TRBD2. The tail of the sequence fits TRBJ2-7 better, so the J call may be wrong. The CDR3 length is 14 residues. The V gene's germline CDR1 is LNHDA and CDR2 SQIVND (reference sequence).